Listed here are 21 T cell receptor beta chains from one sample, sequenced in a study of blood T cell repertoires in COVID-19. Here immunoSEQ multiplex PCR was the method, and the copy in TCRdb shows in-frame clones only, minus some. The data contain 150,000 to 160,000 clones, 75% to 90% of them seen just once; the ten biggest clones take up about 16%. Sequenced material: peripheral blood. These receptors were obtained from a woman between 35 and 50 years old with acute or convalescent COVID-19.

V and J are TRBV3-1 (or the pseudogene TRBV3-2) and TRBJ2-1, with D hard to call. Trimming pared 5 bases from V and 6 bases from J, leaving 14 bases between. The germline V gene has CDR1 LGHDT and CDR2 YNNKEL (reference sequence). The CDR3 has 14 residues. This CDR3 is CASSLDLVANEQFF. The CDR3 region has the DNA TGTGCCAGCAGCTTAGACCTAGTGGCCAATGAGCAGTTCTTC.

This clone was picked up a small number of times. This specimen includes other DNA sequences encoding the same CDR3. This chain uses TRBV11-2 with TRBJ1-5, with D possibly being TRBD1 (6 bases). The CDR3 is made up of 13 amino acids. Trimming removed 0 bases from V and 6 bases from J, with 6 bases in between. Germline assignment: CDR1 SGHAT and CDR2 FQNNGV. The CDR3 DNA sequence: TGTGCCAGCAGCTTAGAAGGGGGTCAGCCCCAGCATTTT. Translation: CASSLEGGQPQHF.

CDR3 in amino acids: CAIGLSVGPNTQYF. The CDR3 DNA is TGTGCCATAGGACTAAGCGTGGGTCCAAATACGCAGTATTTT. The chain recombines TRBV10-3 with TRBJ2-3; tentative D call: TRBD2 (6 bases). The CDR3 has 14 amino acids. The V end was cut by 9 bases, the J end by 7 bases, with 20 bases between. Germline CDR1 is ENHRY and CDR2 is SYGVKD.

The V gene is TRBV6-5, the J gene TRBJ1-4; the D gene is possibly TRBD1 (6 bases). Trimming cost V 5 bases and J 8 bases, with 18 bases left between them. Germline V gene lookup returns CDR1 MNHEY and CDR2 SVGAGI. The CDR3 sequence is 15 residues long. CDR3 nucleotide sequence: TGTGCCAGCAGTCGCACCGGGACAAAAGGGGAAAAACTGTTTTTT. This gives the protein CASSRTGTKGEKLFF.

The chain recombines TRBV6-5 with TRBJ1-4; D is uncertain. V lost 4 bases and J 6 bases, leaving 15 bases between the germline ends. The germline V gene encodes CDR1 MNHEY and CDR2 SVGAGI. The CDR3 runs to 15 residues. The CDR3 spells CASSLRRSLDEKLFF. The CDR3 nucleotides are TGTGCCAGCAGTTTAAGAAGGAGCCTGGATGAAAAACTGTTTTTT.

The chain is built from TRBV5-4 and TRBJ2-4; D gene uncertain. CDR1 and CDR2 from the germline V gene are SGHNT and YYREEE (reference sequence). The CDR3 has 16 residues. Deletions cut 0 bases from V and 3 bases from J, with 13 bases between. The CDR3 DNA sequence: TGTGCCAGCAGCTTGGCCGCGGAACTCAACAAAAACATTCAGTACTTC. Translating it yields CASSLAAELNKNIQYF. The full variable domain, its missing parts supplied by reference TRBV5-4 and TRBJ2-4, is ETGVTQSPTHLIKTRGQQVTLRCSSQSGHNTVSWYQQALGQGPQFIFQYYREEENGRGNFPPRFSGLQFPNYSSELNVNALELDDSALYLCASSLAAELNKNIQYFGAGTRLSVL.

This clone was observed a single time. The gene calls are TRBV7-9 and TRBJ2-7; no clear D gene. The CDR3 runs to 13 residues. The V end lost 3 bases, the J end lost 2 bases, and 8 bases lay between the germline ends. The germline gives CDR1 SEHNR, CDR2 FQNEAQ (reference sequence). In nucleotides, the CDR3 is TGTGCCAGCAGCTTTCCCTCGGCCTACGAGCAGTACTTC. It yields the protein CASSFPSAYEQYF.

V gene TRBV30 combines with J gene TRBJ2-7, with no clear D. Germline CDR1 reads GTSNPN; CDR2 reads SVGIG (reference sequence). With 0 bases removed from V and 3 bases from J, the gap between germline ends came to 12 bases. The CDR3 sequence is 14 residues long. CDR3 protein: CAWSVFGLGYEQYF. The DNA for the CDR3 is TGTGCCTGGAGTGTTTTCGGGTTAGGCTACGAGCAGTACTTC.

This chain uses TRBV7-7 with TRBJ2-1; 7 bases are a match to TRBD1. The CDR3 spans 16 residues. V was pared by 5 bases and J by 8 bases, with 15 bases of the junction left unmatched. From germline, CDR1 is SSHAT and CDR2 FNYEAQ (reference sequence). CDR3 amino acids: CASSPRGGRQGDEQFF. The CDR3 coding sequence is TGTGCCAGCAGCCCCCGAGGAGGAAGACAGGGCGATGAGCAGTTCTTC.

This chain links TRBV2 with TRBJ2-1; possible D gene TRBD2, 6 bases. The length of the CDR3 is 12 residues. Trimming took off 11 bases at V and 4 bases at J, with 12 bases between the two ends. Germline V gene data show CDR1 as SNHLY and CDR2 as FYNNEI. The CDR3 DNA reads TGTGCCTCCCGGACTATGTACAATGAGCAGTTCTTC. This encodes CASRTMYNEQFF. Full variable domain (rest looked up from reference TRBV2 and TRBJ2-1): EPEVTQTPSHQVTQMGQEVILRCVPISNHLYFYWYRQILGQKVEFLVSFYNNEISEKSEIFDDQFSVERPDGSNFTLKIRSTKLEDSAMYFCASRTMYNEQFFGPGTRLTVL.

The chain uses TRBV18 and TRBJ1-2, with D unresolved. Trimming cost V 1 base and J 7 bases, with 10 bases left between them. CDR3 size: 13 residues. From germline, CDR1 is KGHSH and CDR2 LQKENI. The CDR3: CASSPREEAGYTF. The CDR3, as DNA: TGTGCCAGCTCACCACGCGAGGAAGCTGGCTACACCTTC.

This chain links TRBV3-1 (or the pseudogene TRBV3-2) with TRBJ1-4; D possibly corresponds to TRBD1 (5 bases). Germline-derived CDR1 and CDR2 are LGHDT and YNNKEL (reference sequence). The CDR3 covers 13 residues. Trimming took off 5 bases at V and 8 bases at J, with 12 bases between the two ends. CDR3 nucleotide sequence: TGTGCCAGCAGCGGGGGGGGTCGGGAAAAACTGTTTTTT. Translated: CASSGGGREKLFF.

This chain uses TRBV2 with TRBJ2-2; 10 bases fit TRBD2. V was pared by 1 base and J by 7 bases, with 6 bases of the junction left unmatched. CDR1 and CDR2 from the germline V gene are SNHLY and FYNNEI. The CDR3 runs to 16 residues. This CDR3 is CASSEGLAGGFGELFF. CDR3 nucleotide sequence: TGTGCCAGCAGTGAAGGGTTAGCGGGGGGTTTCGGGGAGCTGTTTTTT.

V gene TRBV7-3 combines with J gene TRBJ2-3; 7 bases match TRBD2. Germline CDR1 SGHTA, CDR2 FQGTGA. CDR3 length: 15 residues. V shed 3 bases, J shed 2 bases, and the junction held 5 bases outside the gene matches. Written as DNA, the CDR3 is TGTGCCAGCAGCTTCGGGGGGACCTACACAGATACGCAGTATTTT. It codes for CASSFGGTYTDTQYF.

V is TRBV19 and J is TRBJ1-2, with 7 bases identical to TRBD1. V dropped 4 bases and J dropped 6; count of bases not matched to a gene: 8. Germline CDR1 is LNHDA and CDR2 is SQIVND (reference sequence). The CDR3 loop spans 14 amino acids. The CDR3, as DNA: TGTGCCAGTAGTAGGGTCAGACAGGGAGATGGCTACACCTTC. Protein product: CASSRVRQGDGYTF.

This chain joins TRBV7-8 and TRBJ2-2, with a weak D call TRBD2 (6 bases). In germline, CDR1 is SGHVS, CDR2 FQNEAQ. The CDR3 consists of 15 residues. The V end lost 5 bases, the J end lost 4 bases, and 14 bases lay between the germline ends. The DNA of the CDR3 is TGTGCCAGCAGCGCCCCACCGGGAGCCACCGGGGAGCTGTTTTTT. This sequence encodes CASSAPPGATGELFF. The whole variable domain, remainder taken from reference TRBV7-8 and TRBJ2-2, is GAGVSQSPRYKVAKRGQDVALRCDPISGHVSLFWYQQALGQGPEFLTYFQNEAQLDKSGLPSDRFFAERPEGSVSTLKIQRTQQEDSAVYLCASSAPPGATGELFFGEGSRLTVL.

V gene TRBV7-2 combines with J gene TRBJ2-3, with D tentatively TRBD2 (6 bases). This CDR3 is built from 15 residues. V lost 1 base and J lost 11, with 19 bases in between. The germline V gene has CDR1 SGHTA and CDR2 FQGNSA. This CDR3 is CASSLVTAGGDGQYF. DNA of the CDR3: TGTGCCAGCAGCTTAGTAACGGCCGGGGGTGACGGGCAGTATTTT.

The V and J genes are TRBV12-3 or TRBV12-4 and TRBJ1-2; D remains unclear. Trimming removed 3 bases from V and 3 bases from J, with 8 bases in between. The CDR3 totals 13 residues. CDR3 protein: CASSFKNYYGYTF. The CDR3 DNA follows: TGTGCCAGCAGTTTCAAGAACTACTATGGCTACACCTTC.

The rearrangement joins TRBV28 to TRBJ2-7; 8 nucleotides agree with TRBD2. There are 13 residues in the CDR3. The germline CDR1 and CDR2 sequences are MDHEN and SYDVKM. Losses at the gene ends were 10 bases for V and 4 bases for J; bases not matched to a gene: 9. The CDR3, as DNA: TGTGCCACCAAACTAGCGGACCCATACGAGCAGTACTTC. This encodes CATKLADPYEQYF.

This clone showed up just a few times. V gene TRBV11-3 combines with J gene TRBJ2-7; no clear D gene. Germline V lookup: CDR1 SGHNT, CDR2 YENEEA. This CDR3 is built from 12 residues. V was cut by 2 bases and J by 4 bases, with 6 bases left in between. The CDR3 loop reads CASSLSEYEQYF. CDR3 DNA: TGTGCCAGCAGCTTAAGCGAATACGAGCAGTACTTC. Looking up the rest from reference TRBV11-3 and TRBJ2-7 gives the full variable domain: EAGVVQSPRYKIIEKKQPVAFWCNPISGHNTLYWYLQNLGQGPELLIRYENEEAVDDSQLPKDRFSAERLKGVDSTLKIQPAELGDSAVYLCASSLSEYEQYFGPGTRLTVT.

The genes are TRBV7-2 and TRBJ2-6; D perhaps matches TRBD2 (5 bases). Germline V gene sequence: CDR1 SGHTA, CDR2 FQGNSA. The CDR3 totals 15 residues. V lost 2 bases and J lost 4, with 9 bases in between. CDR3 residues: CASSLRGFGANVLTF. Written as DNA, the CDR3 is TGTGCCAGCAGCTTAAGAGGGTTCGGGGCCAACGTCCTGACTTTC.